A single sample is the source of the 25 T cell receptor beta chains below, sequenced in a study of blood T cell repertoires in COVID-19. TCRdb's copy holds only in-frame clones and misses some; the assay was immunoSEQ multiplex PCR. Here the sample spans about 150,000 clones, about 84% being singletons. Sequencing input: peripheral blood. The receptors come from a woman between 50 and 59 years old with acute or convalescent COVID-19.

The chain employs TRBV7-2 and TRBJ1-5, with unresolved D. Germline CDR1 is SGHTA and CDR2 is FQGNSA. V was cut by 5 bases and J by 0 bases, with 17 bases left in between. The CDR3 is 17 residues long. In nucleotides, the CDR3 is TGTGCCAGCAGCCCCTTGGGTCGGGGTTTTAGCAATCAGCCCCAGCATTTT. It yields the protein CASSPLGRGFSNQPQHF. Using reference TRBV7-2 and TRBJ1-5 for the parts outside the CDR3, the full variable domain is GAGVSQSPSNKVTEKGKDVELRCDPISGHTALYWYRQSLGQGLEFLIYFQGNSAPDKSGLPSDRFSAERTGGSVSTLTIQRTQQEDSAVYLCASSPLGRGFSNQPQHFGDGTRLSIL.

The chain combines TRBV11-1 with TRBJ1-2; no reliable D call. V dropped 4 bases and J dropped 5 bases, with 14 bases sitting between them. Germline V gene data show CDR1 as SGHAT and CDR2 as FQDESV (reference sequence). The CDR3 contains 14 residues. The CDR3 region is CASSSRVSGYGYTF. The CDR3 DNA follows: TGTGCCAGCAGCTCCCGGGTCTCCGGGTATGGCTACACCTTC. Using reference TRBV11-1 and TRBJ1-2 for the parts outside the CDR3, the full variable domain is EAEVAQSPRYKITEKSQAVAFWCDPISGHATLYWYRQILGQGPELLVQFQDESVVDDSQLPKDRFSAERLKGVDSTLKIQPAELGDSAMYLCASSSRVSGYGYTFGSGTRLTVV.

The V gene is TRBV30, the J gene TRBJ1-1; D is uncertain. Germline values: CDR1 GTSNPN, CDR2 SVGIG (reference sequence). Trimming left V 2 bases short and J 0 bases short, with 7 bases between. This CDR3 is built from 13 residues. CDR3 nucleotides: TGTGCCTGGAGTTTACACGTGAACACTGAAGCTTTCTTT. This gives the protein CAWSLHVNTEAFF.

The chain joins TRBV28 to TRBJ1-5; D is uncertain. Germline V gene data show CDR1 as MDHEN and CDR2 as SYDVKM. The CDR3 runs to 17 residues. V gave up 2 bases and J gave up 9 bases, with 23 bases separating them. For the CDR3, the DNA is TGTGCCAGCAGTTTAGTTAGTACAGCCACAAACCCTTTGCCCCAGCATTTT. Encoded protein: CASSLVSTATNPLPQHF.

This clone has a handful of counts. CDR3 region: CASSDGGNTIYF. The CDR3 bases are TGTGCCAGCAGTGATGGCGGAAACACCATATATTTT. The J gene is TRBJ1-3, the V gene TRBV2, with D unclear. Trimming shortened V by 3 bases and J by 4 bases, and 4 bases separated the two germline ends. The CDR3 length is 12 residues. Germline V lookup: CDR1 SNHLY, CDR2 FYNNEI. Together with reference TRBV2 and TRBJ1-3, the CDR3 gives the full variable domain: EPEVTQTPSHQVTQMGQEVILRCVPISNHLYFYWYRQILGQKVEFLVSFYNNEISEKSEIFDDQFSVERPDGSNFTLKIRSTKLEDSAMYFCASSDGGNTIYFGEGSWLTVV.

Here the CDR3 DNA reads TGTGCCAGCAGCAAAACCGGGAGAAACATTCAGTACTTC. It yields the protein CASSKTGRNIQYF. The chain recombines TRBV28 with TRBJ2-4; weak D call: TRBD2 (6 bases). CDR1 MDHEN and CDR2 SYDVKM come from the germline V gene. The length of the CDR3 is 13 residues. V lost 6 bases and J 6 bases, leaving 12 bases between the germline ends.

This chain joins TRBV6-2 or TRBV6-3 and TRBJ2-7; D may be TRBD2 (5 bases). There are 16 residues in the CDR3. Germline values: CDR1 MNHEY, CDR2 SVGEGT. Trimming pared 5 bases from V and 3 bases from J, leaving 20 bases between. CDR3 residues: CASSKGPPRDLYEQYF. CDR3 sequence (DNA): TGTGCCAGCAGTAAAGGTCCTCCTCGGGATCTCTACGAGCAGTACTTC.

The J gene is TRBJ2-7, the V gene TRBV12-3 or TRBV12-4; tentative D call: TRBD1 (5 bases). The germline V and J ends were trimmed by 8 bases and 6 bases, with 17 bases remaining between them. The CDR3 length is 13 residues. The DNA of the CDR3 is TGTGCCAGCCGACCCGAAGGGGCTGGCGAGCAGTACTTC. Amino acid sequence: CASRPEGAGEQYF.

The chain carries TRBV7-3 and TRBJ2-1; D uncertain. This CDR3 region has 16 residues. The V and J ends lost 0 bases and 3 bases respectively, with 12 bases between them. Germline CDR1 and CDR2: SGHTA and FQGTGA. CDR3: CASSLTAAVLYNEQFF. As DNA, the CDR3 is TGTGCCAGCAGCTTAACGGCGGCGGTTCTCTACAATGAGCAGTTCTTC.

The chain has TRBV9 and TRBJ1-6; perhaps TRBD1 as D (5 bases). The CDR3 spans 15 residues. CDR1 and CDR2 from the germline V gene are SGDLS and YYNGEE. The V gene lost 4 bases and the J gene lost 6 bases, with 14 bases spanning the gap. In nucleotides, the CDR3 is TGTGCCAGCAGCCCTAGTGGGGGGGTTAATTCACCCCTCCACTTT. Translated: CASSPSGGVNSPLHF.

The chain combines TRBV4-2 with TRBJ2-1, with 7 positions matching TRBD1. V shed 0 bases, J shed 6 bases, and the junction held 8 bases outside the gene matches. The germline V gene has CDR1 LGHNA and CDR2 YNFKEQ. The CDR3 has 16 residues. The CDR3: CASSQEYRGSLNEQFF. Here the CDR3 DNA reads TGTGCCAGCAGCCAAGAATACAGGGGTTCACTCAATGAGCAGTTCTTC.

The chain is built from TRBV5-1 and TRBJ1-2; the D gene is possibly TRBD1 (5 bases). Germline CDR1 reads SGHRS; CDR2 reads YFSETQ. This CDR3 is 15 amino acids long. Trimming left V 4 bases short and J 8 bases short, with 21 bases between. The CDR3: CASSPSNGPGGGYTF. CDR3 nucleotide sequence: TGCGCCAGCAGCCCGTCCAATGGTCCCGGGGGGGGCTACACCTTC.

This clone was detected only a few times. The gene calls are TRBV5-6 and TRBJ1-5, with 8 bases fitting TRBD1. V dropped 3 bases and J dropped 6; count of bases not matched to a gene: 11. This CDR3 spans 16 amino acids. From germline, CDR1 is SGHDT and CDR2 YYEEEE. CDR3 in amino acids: CASSYGQGGVGQPQHF. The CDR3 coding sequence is TGTGCCAGCAGCTACGGACAGGGAGGGGTGGGTCAGCCCCAGCATTTT.

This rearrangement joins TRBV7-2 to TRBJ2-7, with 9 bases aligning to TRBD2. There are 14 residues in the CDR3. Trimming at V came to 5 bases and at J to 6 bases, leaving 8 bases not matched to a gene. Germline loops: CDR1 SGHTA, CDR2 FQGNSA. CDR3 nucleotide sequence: TGTGCCAGCAGCATAATAGCGGGGGTCGGCGAGCAGTACTTC. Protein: CASSIIAGVGEQYF.

Here the CDR3 DNA reads TGTGCCAGTAGTTTAGGACGGCCTCTCAGGGATAATTCACCCCTCCACTTT. It specifies CASSLGRPLRDNSPLHF. This chain connects TRBV19 to TRBJ1-6; perhaps TRBD1 as D (5 bases). Germline values: CDR1 LNHDA, CDR2 SQIVND (reference sequence). V was shortened by 5 bases and J by 5 bases, with 19 bases between the two germline ends. The CDR3 runs to 17 residues.

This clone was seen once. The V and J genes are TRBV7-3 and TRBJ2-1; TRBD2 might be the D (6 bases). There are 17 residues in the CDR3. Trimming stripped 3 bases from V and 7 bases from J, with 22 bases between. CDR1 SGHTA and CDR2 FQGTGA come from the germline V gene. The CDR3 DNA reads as TGTGCCAGCAGCTTGAACGGCGGGGAGGTTAGCCCTAATGAGCAGTTCTTC. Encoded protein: CASSLNGGEVSPNEQFF.

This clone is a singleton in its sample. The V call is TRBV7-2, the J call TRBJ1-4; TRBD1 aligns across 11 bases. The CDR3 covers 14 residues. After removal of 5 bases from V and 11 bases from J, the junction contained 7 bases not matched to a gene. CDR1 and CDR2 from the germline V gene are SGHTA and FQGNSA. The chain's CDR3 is CASSAWTGGRKLFF. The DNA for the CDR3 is TGTGCCAGCAGCGCATGGACAGGGGGCCGCAAACTGTTTTTT.

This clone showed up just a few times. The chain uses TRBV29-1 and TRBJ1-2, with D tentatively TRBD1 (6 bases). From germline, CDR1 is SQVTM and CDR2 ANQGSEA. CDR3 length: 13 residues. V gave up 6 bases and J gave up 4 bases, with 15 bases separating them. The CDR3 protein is CSVQVQGGYGYTF. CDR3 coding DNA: TGCAGCGTCCAGGTACAGGGTGGCTATGGCTACACCTTC.

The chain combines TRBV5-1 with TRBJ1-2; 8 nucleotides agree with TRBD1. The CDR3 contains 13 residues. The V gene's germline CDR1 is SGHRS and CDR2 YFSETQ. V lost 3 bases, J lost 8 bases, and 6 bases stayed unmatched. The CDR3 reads CASSYGQGRGYTF. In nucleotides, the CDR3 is TGCGCCAGCAGCTACGGACAGGGTCGGGGCTACACCTTC.

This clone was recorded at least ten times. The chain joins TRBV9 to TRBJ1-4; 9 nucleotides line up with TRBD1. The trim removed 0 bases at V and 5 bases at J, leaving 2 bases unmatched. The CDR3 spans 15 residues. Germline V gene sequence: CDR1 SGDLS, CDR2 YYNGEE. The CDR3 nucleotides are TGTGCCAGCAGCGTAGTGGGGACAGGGAATGAAAAACTGTTTTTT. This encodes CASSVVGTGNEKLFF.

The CDR3 DNA is TGTGCCAGCTCACCAGTCGGACAGGGATACTATGGCTACACCTTC. Protein: CASSPVGQGYYGYTF. V and J are TRBV18 and TRBJ1-2, with 8 nucleotides matching TRBD1. Germline values: CDR1 KGHSH, CDR2 LQKENI. V gave up 2 bases and J gave up 3 bases; unmatched junction bases: 5. CDR3 length: 15 amino acids. The full variable domain, with the rest looked up from reference TRBV18 and TRBJ1-2, is NAGVMQNPRHLVRRRGQEARLRCSPMKGHSHVYWYRQLPEEGLKFMVYLQKENIIDESGMPKERFSAEFPKEGPSILRIQQVVRGDSAAYFCASSPVGQGYYGYTFGSGTRLTVV.

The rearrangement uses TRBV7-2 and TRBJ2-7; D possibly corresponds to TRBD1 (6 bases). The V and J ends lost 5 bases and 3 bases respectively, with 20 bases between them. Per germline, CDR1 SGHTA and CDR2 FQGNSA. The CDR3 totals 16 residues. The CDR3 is CASSTETGTRSYEQYF. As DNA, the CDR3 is TGTGCCAGCAGCACGGAGACCGGGACAAGAAGCTACGAGCAGTACTTC.

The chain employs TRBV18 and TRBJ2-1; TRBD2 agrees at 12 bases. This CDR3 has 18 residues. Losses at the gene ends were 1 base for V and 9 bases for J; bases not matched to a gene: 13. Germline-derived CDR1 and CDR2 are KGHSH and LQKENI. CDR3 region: CASSPQSLLAGGPREQFF. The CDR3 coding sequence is TGTGCCAGCTCACCACAGAGCCTCCTAGCGGGGGGGCCCCGTGAGCAGTTCTTC. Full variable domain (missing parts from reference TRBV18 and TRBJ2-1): NAGVMQNPRHLVRRRGQEARLRCSPMKGHSHVYWYRQLPEEGLKFMVYLQKENIIDESGMPKERFSAEFPKEGPSILRIQQVVRGDSAAYFCASSPQSLLAGGPREQFFGPGTRLTVL.

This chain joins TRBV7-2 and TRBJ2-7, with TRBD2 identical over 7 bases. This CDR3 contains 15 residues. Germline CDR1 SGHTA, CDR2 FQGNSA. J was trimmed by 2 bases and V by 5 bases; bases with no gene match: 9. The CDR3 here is CASSPTSAVPYEQYF. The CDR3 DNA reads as TGTGCCAGCAGCCCAACTAGCGCGGTACCCTACGAGCAGTACTTC.

CDR3 nucleotides: TGTGCCAGCAGCTTAATAAGGGGTGAAAAACTGTTTTTT. Translated: CASSLIRGEKLFF. This chain connects TRBV7-2 to TRBJ1-4; D is perhaps TRBD1 (5 bases). The CDR3 loop spans 13 amino acids. The germline V and J ends were trimmed by 2 bases and 7 bases, with 8 bases remaining between them. Germline loops: CDR1 SGHTA, CDR2 FQGNSA.